The 21 T cell receptor beta chains below come from one sample, sequenced in a study of identical twins. TCRdb itself ran the 5' RACE reads through MiXCR, one entry per CDR3 protein. Altogether 700,000 or so distinct CDR3 sequences are present, 21% being singletons, with the ten largest covering 4% to 5.5%. These same records also appear under a second study, on T cells expressing NK-cell markers.

Sequences were obtained from PBMCs. These receptors all stem from a woman younger than 35 in good health.

This clonotype was counted a single time. One end of the junction does not line up with germline, which may come from a read error. The genes are TRBV7-9 and TRBJ2-2; TRBD2 matches at 14 bases. This CDR3 comprises 16 residues. Germline CDR1 is SEHNR and CDR2 is FQNEAQ (reference sequence). This CDR3 reads CAGSFGTSGSTGELFF. For the CDR3, the DNA is TGTGCCGGCAGCTTCGGGACTAGCGGGAGTACCGGGGAGCTGTTTTTT.

The chain joins TRBV20-1 to TRBJ2-7; D may be TRBD1 (5 bases). Germline loops: CDR1 DFQATT, CDR2 SNEGSKA (reference sequence). Trimming cost V 6 bases and J 3 bases, with 15 bases left between them. This CDR3 comprises 13 residues. The CDR3 spells CSADRGQGYEQYF. The CDR3 DNA sequence: TGCAGTGCCGACAGAGGTCAAGGCTACGAGCAGTACTTC.

The chain couples TRBV7-2 to TRBJ2-7; TRBD2 might be the D (5 bases). The V end lost 0 bases, the J end lost 5 bases, and 17 bases lay between the germline ends. The CDR3 totals 16 residues. The germline V gene encodes CDR1 SGHTA and CDR2 FQGNSA. The DNA of the CDR3 is TGTGCCAGCAGCTTAGCGCTAGGACTCTTTCCGGACGAGCAGTACTTC. It encodes CASSLALGLFPDEQYF.

The chain joins TRBV6-4 to TRBJ1-2; 7 bases map to TRBD1. The CDR3 runs 19 residues. V was clipped by 2 bases and J by 8 bases; unmatched bases: 23. Germline assignment: CDR1 MRHNA and CDR2 SNTAGT. The CDR3, as DNA: TGTGCCAGCAGTGACCCCGGGGGAGGGGGCCTCTTGTCCGGGTTGGGCTACACCTTC. Amino acids: CASSDPGGGGLLSGLGYTF.

The chain combines TRBV5-1 with TRBJ2-7; TRBD2 matches at 10 bases. V was pared by 4 bases and J by 4 bases, with 2 bases of the junction left unmatched. The CDR3 is made up of 13 amino acids. Germline CDR1 reads SGHRS; CDR2 reads YFSETQ. The CDR3: CASSGTSEYEQYF. For the CDR3, the DNA is TGCGCCAGCAGCGGGACTAGCGAGTACGAGCAGTACTTC.

The sample holds a few counts of this clonotype. V is TRBV15 and J is TRBJ2-1; perhaps D is TRBD1 or TRBD2 (5 bases each). The V end lost 0 bases, the J end lost 4 bases, and 13 bases lay between the germline ends. The CDR3 is made up of 16 amino acids. Germline V gene lookup returns CDR1 LNHNV and CDR2 YYDKDF (reference sequence). CDR3 amino acids: CATSRDRGRTYNEQFF. In DNA form, the CDR3 reads TGTGCCACCAGCAGAGATAGGGGCAGGACTTACAATGAGCAGTTCTTC.

The chain is built from TRBV5-1 and TRBJ2-1, with 8 bases matching TRBD2. With 4 bases clipped from V and 5 bases from J, the junction kept 8 bases outside the gene matches. Germline loops: CDR1 SGHRS, CDR2 YFSETQ. CDR3 length: 15 amino acids. This CDR3 reads CASSRVRGDNNEQFF. CDR3 coding DNA: TGCGCCAGCAGCCGGGTGCGGGGGGATAACAATGAGCAGTTCTTC.

The rearrangement links TRBV20-1 to TRBJ2-7, with D perhaps TRBD1 or TRBD2 (5 bases each). The CDR3 spans 14 residues. Germline V gives CDR1 DFQATT, CDR2 SNEGSKA (reference sequence). V dropped 0 bases and J dropped 3 bases, with 12 bases sitting between them. The chain's CDR3 is CSARERGPIYEQYF. CDR3 coding DNA: TGCAGTGCTAGAGAACGGGGACCCATCTACGAGCAGTACTTC.

This clonotype was found a few times. This sequence joins TRBV29-1 and TRBJ2-1; weak D call: TRBD1 (5 bases). The length of the CDR3 is 10 residues. From germline, CDR1 is SQVTM and CDR2 ANQGSEA. Trimming pared 6 bases from V and 5 bases from J, leaving 5 bases between. The CDR3 nucleotides are TGCAGCGTGACAGACAATGAGCAGTTCTTC. Protein sequence: CSVTDNEQFF.

The gene calls are TRBV5-1 and TRBJ2-7, with 7 positions matching TRBD1. Per germline, CDR1 SGHRS and CDR2 YFSETQ. The V gene end was trimmed by 2 bases and the J gene end by 5 bases; junction bases not matched to a gene: 4. This CDR3 has 13 amino acids. CDR3 amino acids: CASSLGQVHEQYF. CDR3 in DNA: TGCGCCAGCAGCTTAGGACAGGTCCACGAGCAGTACTTC.

This clonotype was counted at least ten times. This chain uses TRBV12-3 or TRBV12-4 with TRBJ2-1; 7 bases map to TRBD2. The CDR3 contains 13 residues. J lost 9 bases, V lost 5 bases, and 7 bases had no gene match. CDR3 loop: CASSPMVAGEQFF. CDR3 DNA sequence: TGTGCCAGCAGTCCCATGGTAGCGGGTGAGCAGTTCTTC.

This chain connects TRBV7-2 to TRBJ2-1, with D possibly TRBD2 on 6 matching bases. Germline V gene sequence: CDR1 SGHTA, CDR2 FQGNSA. This CDR3 region has 13 residues. The germline V and J ends were trimmed by 2 bases and 10 bases, with 12 bases remaining between them. CDR3 bases: TGTGCCAGCAGCTTAAACTGGGGAGGCGAGCAGTTCTTC. Its translation is CASSLNWGGEQFF.

This rearrangement joins TRBV7-2 to TRBJ2-3, with D unresolved. This CDR3 comprises 16 residues. Germline assignment: CDR1 SGHTA and CDR2 FQGNSA. Trimming removed 5 bases from V and 6 bases from J, with 21 bases in between. The CDR3: CASSPRWGLIGDTQYF. CDR3 DNA: TGTGCCAGCAGCCCCCGATGGGGTCTAATCGGGGATACGCAGTATTTT.

This rearrangement joins TRBV20-1 to TRBJ2-1, with no clear D. Germline values: CDR1 DFQATT, CDR2 SNEGSKA (reference sequence). V was cut by 4 bases and J by 8 bases, with 6 bases left in between. The CDR3 has 10 amino acids. Here the CDR3 reads CSAKSYEQFF. As DNA, the CDR3 is TGCAGTGCTAAAAGTTATGAGCAGTTCTTC.

V and J are TRBV12-3 or TRBV12-4 and TRBJ2-1; D tentatively reads TRBD1 or TRBD2 (7 bases each). The CDR3 is 13 amino acids. Deletions cut 5 bases from V and 8 bases from J, with 13 bases between. CDR3 sequence reads: CASSPRGGDEQFF. The CDR3 nucleotides read TGTGCCAGCAGTCCCAGGGGGGGCGATGAGCAGTTCTTC.

The chain employs TRBV4-1 and TRBJ2-1; 10 bases match TRBD2. Germline V CDR1 and CDR2: MGHRA, YSYEKL. J gave up 5 bases and V 3 bases, and 7 bases lay outside the gene matches. This CDR3 region has 16 residues. CDR3 protein: CASSHGTSAAHNEQFF. In DNA form, the CDR3 reads TGCGCCAGCAGCCACGGGACTAGCGCAGCTCACAATGAGCAGTTCTTC.

This CDR3 reads CSARYEGRGPNTEAFF. In nucleotides, the CDR3 is TGCAGTGCTAGATACGAGGGCAGGGGTCCAAACACTGAAGCTTTCTTT. V usage is TRBV20-1 and J usage is TRBJ1-1; tentative D call: TRBD1 (6 bases). V lost 2 bases and J 2 bases, leaving 18 bases between the germline ends. This CDR3 is built from 16 residues. Per the germline V gene, CDR1 is DFQATT and CDR2 is SNEGSKA (reference sequence).

The chain uses TRBV15 and TRBJ2-1; 12 bases are a match to TRBD1. The CDR3 has 16 amino acids. Germline assignment: CDR1 LNHNV and CDR2 YYDKDF (reference sequence). Trimming cost V 5 bases and J 9 bases; bases outside gene matches: 11. The CDR3 sequence is CATSQVTGTGGPEQFF. DNA of the CDR3: TGTGCCACCAGCCAAGTGACGGGGACAGGGGGCCCTGAGCAGTTCTTC.

This clonotype was seen ten or more times. This sequence joins TRBV20-1 and TRBJ2-1; 7 bases match TRBD2. With 5 bases clipped from V and 0 bases from J, the junction kept 7 bases outside the gene matches. Germline CDR1 and CDR2: DFQATT and SNEGSKA (reference sequence). The CDR3 consists of 15 residues. The CDR3 sequence is CSALAGPSSYNEQFF. CDR3 DNA: TGCAGTGCTTTAGCGGGTCCGAGCTCCTACAATGAGCAGTTCTTC.

CDR3 bases: TGCGCCAGCAGCCGGCAGGGCTCCGACTATAGCTCCTACGAGCAGTACTTC. Protein sequence: CASSRQGSDYSSYEQYF. The gene calls are TRBV5-1 and TRBJ2-7; D may be TRBD1 or TRBD2 (5 bases each). The CDR3 covers 17 residues. The V end lost 4 bases, the J end lost 0 bases, and 20 bases lay between the germline ends. Germline V gene lookup returns CDR1 SGHRS and CDR2 YFSETQ.

This rearrangement joins TRBV29-1 to TRBJ2-1; 7 bases are shared with TRBD2. The CDR3 is made up of 13 amino acids. J gave up 2 bases and V 6 bases, and 4 bases lay outside the gene matches. Germline-derived CDR1 and CDR2 are SQVTM and ANQGSEA. The CDR3: CSVVAGAYNEQFF. The CDR3 DNA sequence: TGCAGCGTAGTAGCGGGTGCCTACAATGAGCAGTTCTTC.